These T cell receptor beta chains were read from a single sample in a study of cytomegalovirus exposure and HLA in healthy donors. Clones were sequenced by immunoSEQ multiplex PCR, and TCRdb holds only the in-frame ones, with some missing. The repertoire holds 260,000 or so clones, with about 83% as singletons. The material sequenced was PBMCs. Receptors were obtained from a man aged 18-30 years in good health and CMV-seronegative. Both conserved end residues are part of each CDR3. A D gene is named only where the DNA matches it firmly. Size is omitted from some rows. Given values are once, few, many or a class for expanded clones.

j_gene: TRBJ2-1; d_gene: TRBD1; v_gene: TRBV9; abundance: NA; CDR3aa: CASSPRGDRERVNEQFF; CDR3nt: TGTGCCAGCAGCCCAAGAGGCGACAGGGAGAGGGTCAATGAGCAGTTCTTC
j_gene: TRBJ1-1; d_gene: NA; v_gene: TRBV28; abundance: NA; CDR3aa: CASSSLVTEAFF; CDR3nt: TGTGCCAGCAGTTCTCTAGTCACTGAAGCTTTCTTT
j_gene: TRBJ1-4; d_gene: NA; v_gene: TRBV5-6; abundance: NA; CDR3aa: CASSSKTGHEKLFF; CDR3nt: TGTGCCAGCAGCTCCAAAACAGGGCATGAAAAACTGTTTTTT
j_gene: TRBJ2-5; d_gene: NA; v_gene: TRBV28; abundance: NA; CDR3aa: CASSTPNPVQGPETQYF; CDR3nt: TGTGCCAGCAGCACGCCGAACCCGGTCCAGGGGCCGGAGACCCAGTACTTC
j_gene: TRBJ1-1; d_gene: NA; v_gene: TRBV6-1; abundance: NA; CDR3aa: CASSERQVFDEAFF; CDR3nt: TGTGCCAGCAGTGAACGGCAGGTTTTCGATGAAGCTTTCTTT
j_gene: TRBJ2-1; d_gene: TRBD2; v_gene: TRBV4-3; abundance: NA; CDR3aa: CASSQDRWLAGGNEQFF; CDR3nt: TGCGCCAGCAGCCAAGATCGGTGGCTAGCGGGAGGGAATGAGCAGTTCTTC
j_gene: TRBJ1-5; d_gene: TRBD1; v_gene: TRBV6-1; abundance: NA; CDR3aa: CASRLRQGRQPQHF; CDR3nt: TGTGCCAGCAGATTGAGACAGGGCAGACAGCCCCAGCATTTT
j_gene: TRBJ1-3; d_gene: TRBD1; v_gene: TRBV4-1; abundance: NA; CDR3aa: CASSQDPRQGAQSGNTIYF; CDR3nt: TGCGCCAGCAGCCAAGATCCGAGACAGGGGGCGCAGAGTGGAAACACCATATATTTT
j_gene: TRBJ1-4; d_gene: TRBD1; v_gene: TRBV10-1; abundance: NA; CDR3aa: CASRPGTGGEKLFF; CDR3nt: TGCGCCAGCAGGCCCGGGACAGGGGGTGAAAAACTGTTTTTT
j_gene: TRBJ2-5; d_gene: TRBD1; v_gene: TRBV7-9; abundance: NA; CDR3aa: CASSSRYSDRGQETQYF; CDR3nt: TGTGCCAGCAGCTCACGATACTCGGACAGGGGCCAAGAGACCCAGTACTTC
j_gene: TRBJ1-5; d_gene: NA; v_gene: TRBV19; abundance: NA; CDR3aa: CATGGGGQPQHF; CDR3nt: TGTGCCACCGGGGGGGGAGGACAGCCCCAGCATTTT
j_gene: TRBJ2-1; d_gene: TRBD2; v_gene: TRBV9; abundance: NA; CDR3aa: CASSASPGLAGGPKNEQFF; CDR3nt: TGTGCCAGCAGCGCCTCCCCGGGACTAGCGGGGGGGCCAAAGAATGAGCAGTTCTTC
j_gene: TRBJ2-7; d_gene: TRBD2; v_gene: TRBV9; abundance: NA; CDR3aa: CASSVDQRDTQYF; CDR3nt: TGTGCCAGCAGCGTAGACCAGCGGGATACGCAGTACTTC
j_gene: TRBJ2-7; d_gene: TRBD1; v_gene: TRBV5-4; abundance: NA; CDR3aa: CASSSRLGTGGGEQYF; CDR3nt: TGTGCCAGCAGCTCTCGTCTGGGGACAGGGGGCGGCGAGCAGTACTTC
j_gene: TRBJ1-2; d_gene: NA; v_gene: TRBV5-8; abundance: NA; CDR3aa: CASSLGGEGYGYTF; CDR3nt: TGTGCCAGCAGCCTTGGGGGCGAGGGCTATGGCTACACCTTC
j_gene: TRBJ2-1; d_gene: TRBD2; v_gene: TRBV5-4; abundance: NA; CDR3aa: CASSLFRGGLNEQFF; CDR3nt: TGTGCCAGCAGCTTGTTCCGGGGGGGACTCAATGAGCAGTTCTTC
j_gene: TRBJ1-6; d_gene: NA; v_gene: TRBV9; abundance: NA; CDR3aa: CASSEDSGYNSPLHF; CDR3nt: TGTGCCAGCAGTGAAGATTCGGGCTATAATTCACCCCTCCACTTT
j_gene: TRBJ2-7; d_gene: NA; v_gene: TRBV10-1; abundance: NA; CDR3aa: CASSETGYEQYF; CDR3nt: TGCGCCAGCAGTGAAACAGGCTACGAGCAGTACTTC
j_gene: TRBJ2-3; d_gene: TRBD2; v_gene: TRBV5-6; abundance: NA; CDR3aa: CASSQTSGTDTQYF; CDR3nt: TGTGCCAGCAGCCAAACTAGCGGGACAGATACGCAGTATTTT
j_gene: TRBJ1-6; d_gene: NA; v_gene: TRBV28; abundance: once; CDR3aa: CASEGIMDSPLHF; CDR3nt: TGTGCCAGCGAGGGAATAATGGATTCACCCCTCCACTTT
j_gene: TRBJ2-1; d_gene: TRBD2; v_gene: TRBV9; abundance: NA; CDR3aa: CASSVDIGLAGSGEQFF; CDR3nt: TGTGCCAGCAGCGTAGACATCGGACTAGCGGGATCGGGCGAGCAGTTCTTC
j_gene: TRBJ2-4; d_gene: NA; v_gene: TRBV5-7; abundance: NA; CDR3aa: CASSREYGKNIQYF; CDR3nt: TGTGCCAGCAGCCGAGAGTACGGCAAAAACATTCAGTACTTC
j_gene: TRBJ2-1; d_gene: TRBD2; v_gene: TRBV5-1; abundance: NA; CDR3aa: CASSPNSGGANEQFF; CDR3nt: TGCGCCAGCAGCCCAAATAGCGGGGGGGCAAACGAGCAGTTCTTC
j_gene: TRBJ2-5; d_gene: TRBD2; v_gene: TRBV28; abundance: NA; CDR3aa: CASGPRGLASRETQYF; CDR3nt: TGTGCCAGCGGACCTCGAGGACTAGCCTCCAGGGAGACCCAGTACTTC
j_gene: TRBJ1-6; d_gene: TRBD1; v_gene: TRBV6-4; abundance: NA; CDR3aa: CASSDQGGSPLHF; CDR3nt: TGTGCCAGCAGTGATCAGGGGGGATCACCCCTCCACTTT
j_gene: TRBJ2-7; d_gene: TRBD2; v_gene: TRBV18; abundance: NA; CDR3aa: CASSPFGISGASGRTYEQYF; CDR3nt: TGTGCCAGCTCACCATTCGGAATCTCTGGGGCTAGCGGGAGAACCTACGAGCAGTACTTC
j_gene: TRBJ2-3; d_gene: NA; v_gene: TRBV5-1; abundance: NA; CDR3aa: CASSWGDPTDTQYF; CDR3nt: TGCGCCAGCAGCTGGGGGGACCCCACAGATACGCAGTATTTT
j_gene: TRBJ2-3; d_gene: NA; v_gene: TRBV30; abundance: NA; CDR3aa: CAWSVSRSSADTQYF; CDR3nt: TGTGCCTGGAGTGTAAGTAGGAGTAGTGCAGATACGCAGTATTTT
j_gene: TRBJ2-7; d_gene: TRBD1; v_gene: TRBV29-1; abundance: NA; CDR3aa: CSVGGTGGYEQYF; CDR3nt: TGCAGCGTTGGCGGGACAGGGGGCTACGAGCAGTACTTC
j_gene: TRBJ1-1; d_gene: NA; v_gene: TRBV29-1; abundance: NA; CDR3aa: CSVKQARPFF; CDR3nt: TGCAGCGTCAAACAGGCCCGCCCTTTCTTT
j_gene: TRBJ2-2; d_gene: NA; v_gene: TRBV18; abundance: NA; CDR3aa: CASTQPGAANTGELFF; CDR3nt: TGTGCCAGCACCCAGCCCGGAGCGGCCAACACCGGGGAGCTGTTTTTT
j_gene: TRBJ1-6; d_gene: NA; v_gene: TRBV5-6; abundance: NA; CDR3aa: CASSWAGFSPLHF; CDR3nt: TGTGCCAGCAGCTGGGCAGGGTTTTCACCCCTCCACTTT
j_gene: TRBJ2-3; d_gene: TRBD2; v_gene: TRBV10-1; abundance: once; CDR3aa: CASSKAPGGTTDTQYF; CDR3nt: TGCGCCAGCAGTAAGGCCCCGGGGGGGACCACAGATACGCAGTATTTT
j_gene: TRBJ2-5; d_gene: TRBD2; v_gene: TRBV7-2; abundance: NA; CDR3aa: CASSLGLAGETQYF; CDR3nt: TGTGCCAGCAGCTTGGGACTAGCGGGAGAGACCCAGTACTTC
j_gene: TRBJ1-1; d_gene: TRBD1; v_gene: TRBV5-1; abundance: once; CDR3aa: CASSFRGRGTEAFF; CDR3nt: TGCGCCAGCAGCTTCAGGGGGCGCGGCACTGAAGCTTTCTTT
j_gene: TRBJ1-1; d_gene: NA; v_gene: TRBV7-2; abundance: NA; CDR3aa: CASSPGGGDTEAFF; CDR3nt: TGTGCCAGCAGCCCCGGAGGGGGGGACACTGAAGCTTTCTTT
j_gene: TRBJ1-2; d_gene: TRBD1; v_gene: TRBV18; abundance: NA; CDR3aa: CASSPGTGTNYGYTF; CDR3nt: TGTGCCAGCTCACCTGGGACAGGGACAAACTATGGCTACACCTTC
j_gene: TRBJ1-2; d_gene: NA; v_gene: TRBV19; abundance: NA; CDR3aa: CASSIDPLSYGYTF; CDR3nt: TGTGCCAGTAGTATAGATCCCCTGTCCTATGGCTACACCTTC
j_gene: TRBJ2-2; d_gene: TRBD1; v_gene: TRBV27; abundance: NA; CDR3aa: CASSRTAWGQVVTGELFF; CDR3nt: TGTGCCAGCAGTCGTACAGCCTGGGGACAGGTCGTAACCGGGGAGCTGTTTTTT
j_gene: TRBJ1-2; d_gene: NA; v_gene: TRBV7-2; abundance: NA; CDR3aa: CASSLGQGHYGYTF; CDR3nt: TGTGCCAGCAGCTTAGGGCAGGGCCACTATGGCTACACCTTC
j_gene: TRBJ2-7; d_gene: TRBD2; v_gene: TRBV4-3; abundance: NA; CDR3aa: CASSLNLGGDGTYEQYF; CDR3nt: TGCGCCAGCAGCCTCAACCTGGGGGGGGACGGAACCTACGAGCAGTACTTC
j_gene: TRBJ2-5; d_gene: TRBD2; v_gene: TRBV4-3; abundance: NA; CDR3aa: CASSQGSSGRAQETQYF; CDR3nt: TGCGCCAGCAGCCAAGGCTCGAGCGGGAGGGCCCAAGAGACCCAGTACTTC
j_gene: TRBJ1-1; d_gene: TRBD1; v_gene: TRBV5-1; abundance: NA; CDR3aa: CASSQQPGQGAAEAFF; CDR3nt: TGCGCCAGCAGCCAACAACCGGGACAGGGGGCAGCTGAAGCTTTCTTT
j_gene: TRBJ2-7; d_gene: TRBD2; v_gene: TRBV10-3; abundance: NA; CDR3aa: CAISERLAVYEQYF; CDR3nt: TGTGCCATCAGTGAAAGGCTAGCGGTCTACGAGCAGTACTTC
j_gene: TRBJ1-5; d_gene: NA; v_gene: TRBV27; abundance: NA; CDR3aa: CASSLSGDQPQHF; CDR3nt: TGTGCCAGCAGTTTATCAGGGGATCAGCCCCAGCATTTT
j_gene: TRBJ1-1; d_gene: TRBD1; v_gene: TRBV28; abundance: NA; CDR3aa: CASSFGTGNTEAFF; CDR3nt: TGTGCCAGCAGTTTTGGGACAGGGAACACTGAAGCTTTCTTT
j_gene: TRBJ2-7; d_gene: NA; v_gene: TRBV27; abundance: NA; CDR3aa: CASSQGGEQYF; CDR3nt: TGTGCCAGCAGCCAGGGTGGCGAGCAGTACTTC
j_gene: TRBJ2-7; d_gene: TRBD1; v_gene: TRBV27; abundance: NA; CDR3aa: CASSPGTGIYEQYF; CDR3nt: TGTGCCAGCAGTCCAGGGACAGGGATCTACGAGCAGTACTTC
j_gene: TRBJ1-5; d_gene: NA; v_gene: TRBV9; abundance: once; CDR3aa: CASSADRGNQPQHF; CDR3nt: TGTGCCAGCAGCGCGGATCGGGGCAATCAGCCCCAGCATTTT
j_gene: TRBJ2-6; d_gene: TRBD2; v_gene: TRBV2; abundance: once; CDR3aa: CASSPGPGLAGANVLTF; CDR3nt: TGTGCCAGCAGCCCGGGACCCGGACTAGCTGGGGCCAACGTCCTGACTTTC
j_gene: TRBJ2-7; d_gene: NA; v_gene: TRBV7-9; abundance: NA; CDR3aa: CASRGGRLGDEQYF; CDR3nt: TGTGCCAGCAGGGGGGGTCGTTTAGGGGACGAGCAGTACTTC
j_gene: TRBJ2-5; d_gene: NA; v_gene: TRBV28; abundance: NA; CDR3aa: CASSLIRQEETQYF; CDR3nt: TGTGCCAGCAGTTTAATTAGGCAGGAAGAGACCCAGTACTTC
j_gene: TRBJ2-1; d_gene: NA; v_gene: TRBV19; abundance: NA; CDR3aa: CASRPRGSYNEQFF; CDR3nt: TGTGCCAGTAGGCCCAGGGGTTCCTACAATGAGCAGTTCTTC
j_gene: TRBJ1-6; d_gene: NA; v_gene: TRBV7-9; abundance: few; CDR3aa: CASSFPGHLNSPLHF; CDR3nt: TGTGCCAGCAGCTTTCCCGGACACTTAAATTCACCCCTCCACTTT
j_gene: TRBJ2-3; d_gene: TRBD1; v_gene: TRBV7-8; abundance: NA; CDR3aa: CASSRDSSTDTQYF; CDR3nt: TGTGCCAGCAGCCGGGACAGTAGCACAGATACGCAGTATTTT
j_gene: TRBJ2-7; d_gene: NA; v_gene: TRBV28; abundance: NA; CDR3aa: CASSRSYEQYF; CDR3nt: TGTGCCAGCAGCCGGAGTTACGAGCAGTACTTC
j_gene: TRBJ1-6; d_gene: TRBD1; v_gene: TRBV23-1; abundance: NA; CDR3aa: CASSPRDRGRNNSPLHF; CDR3nt: TGCGCCAGCAGTCCTCGGGACAGGGGGCGTAATAATTCACCCCTCCACTTT